Listed here are 3 T cell receptor beta chains from one sample, sequenced in a study of OX40 agonist ivuxolimab in advanced cancers. Sequencing used immunoSEQ multiplex PCR; TCRdb keeps in-frame clones, though not all of them. The profile shows about 75,000 clones, roughly nine tenths of them singletons. The sequences come from CD4+ or CD8+ T cells sorted from blood, collected in a trial of the OX40 agonist ivuxolimab. All receptors come from an adult with an advanced solid tumor such as melanoma, head and neck, liver or kidney cancer.

J is TRBJ2-7 and V is TRBV5-1; tentatively, D is TRBD1 (6 bases). This CDR3 contains 14 residues. The V end was cut by 0 bases, the J end by 1 base, with 8 bases between. CDR1 SGHRS and CDR2 YFSETQ come from the germline V gene. CDR3 sequence reads: CASSLAGESYEQYF. Here the CDR3 DNA reads TGCGCCAGCAGCTTGGCAGGGGAATCCTACGAGCAGTACTTC.

This rearrangement joins TRBV7-9 to TRBJ2-1; D is ambiguous. Per the germline V gene, CDR1 is SEHNR and CDR2 is FQNEAQ (reference sequence). The CDR3 spans 18 residues. The V end lost 0 bases, the J end lost 0 bases, and 15 bases lay between the germline ends. CDR3 in DNA: TGTGCCAGCAGCTTAGCGTCCAGGTGGGGTGGCTCCTACAATGAGCAGTTCTTC. Its translation is CASSLASRWGGSYNEQFF.

This clone was seen a single time. The chain recombines TRBV30 with TRBJ2-7; D is possibly TRBD1 (7 bases). This CDR3 is 13 amino acids long. Germline CDR1 GTSNPN, CDR2 SVGIG (reference sequence). The ends were cut back, 8 bases at V and 2 bases at J, with 16 bases in the middle. The CDR3 loop is CARGTEVAYEQYF. Written as DNA, the CDR3 is TGTGCCCGCGGGACAGAAGTAGCCTACGAGCAGTACTTC.